The text below deals with one T cell receptor (beta chain). Its antigen is as yet unknown. It may be a read error: a sequence one base away is much more abundant. This sample was taken from a study of regulatory T cells in long-lasting Graves disease. Combining iRepertoire HTBI primers with Arm-PCR of CDR3 regions, the authors built TCR beta libraries. TCRdb reprocessed the multiplex PCR reads via MiXCR and lists one record per CDR3 protein. The sample records 700,000 or so distinct CDR3 sequences, 25% to 35% being singletons. Study findings and constraints: Among the persistent patients, approximately 2,900 public clonotypes were shared, more than the approximately 1,000 shared among new patients. Researchers reported studying only peripheral blood, not thyroid tissue.

Time point given: persistent/refractory GD, antithyroid drugs over 5 years with positive TRAb. From PBMCs, RNA was extracted and then used to make the TCR library. The CDR3 spans 12 residues. CDR1 SNHLY and CDR2 FYNNEI come from the germline V gene. This sequence was found in a female donor with Graves disease. J is TRBJ1-2 and V is TRBV2; D is uncertain. Specimen: peripheral blood mononuclear cells (PBMCs), collected when the disease was refractory, from a patient treated with antithyroid drugs. The CDR3 nucleotides read TGTGCCAGCAGGGAGTTGACCTATGGCTGCACCTTC. Its protein product is CASRELTYGCTF.